These T cell receptor beta chains were read from a single sample in a study of blood T cell repertoires in COVID-19. The repertoire was sequenced with immunoSEQ multiplex PCR; TCRdb's copy has only in-frame clones and lacks some. Among roughly 50,000 clones listed, 90% were seen once. The specimen sequenced was peripheral blood. The receptor set was obtained from a woman between 40 and 55 years old with active COVID-19. Each CDR3 is given with its conserved first and last residue. The D gene is left open where the match is weak. Some rows mark clone size as missing; the rest say once, few, many or name a class of expanded clone.

TRBD2 . TRBJ2-3 TRBV11-2 TGTGCCAGCAGTTTAAATCCCCGTGGACTAGCGGGGGGTACCCCCACAGATACGCAGTATTTT CASSLNPRGLAGGTPTDTQYF
TRBD2 . TRBJ2-3 TRBV5-1 TGCGCCAGCAGCTTGGGTAGCGGGGGGCGACTTAGCACAGATACGCAGTATTTT CASSLGSGGRLSTDTQYF
TRBD1 . TRBJ1-5 TRBV28 TGTGCCAGCGTCGAAGGGGGCAGAAATCAGCCCCAGCATTTT CASVEGGRNQPQHF
TRBD2 . TRBJ2-1 TRBV7-9 TGTGCCAGCAACTTACCCCCTAGCGGGGGGACACCCGGCGCTGAGCAGTTCTTC CASNLPPSGGTPGAEQFF
TRBD2 . TRBJ2-5 TRBV5-1 TGCGCCAGCAGCTTGGGGGCTAGCGGGGGCCAAGAGACCCAGTACTTC CASSLGASGGQETQYF
. once TRBJ2-5 TRBV19 TGTGCCAGTAGTATAGGAGCAGGGAGGAAGACCCAGTACTTC CASSIGAGRKTQYF
. . TRBJ2-1 TRBV19 TGTGCCAGTAGTCCTGCGGTGACGAGATACAATGAGCAGTTCTTC CASSPAVTRYNEQFF
. . TRBJ2-7 TRBV7-3 TGTGCCAGCAGCTCCGCCCAGGGGGAGCAGTACTTC CASSSAQGEQYF
. . TRBJ1-3 TRBV19 TGTGCCAGTAGGAGATCAGGGAACACCATATATTTT CASRRSGNTIYF
TRBD1 . TRBJ2-2 TRBV12-3/TRBV12-4 TGTGCCAGCAGGGAGCCGGGACAGGGGGAGCTGTTTTTT CASREPGQGELFF
TRBD2 . TRBJ2-5 TRBV15 TGTGCCACCAGCAGAGATCGGGGCCTAGCGGGGGGACAAGAGACCCAGTACTTC CATSRDRGLAGGQETQYF
. . TRBJ1-2 TRBV3-1/TRBV3-2 TGTGCCAGCAGCCAAGAGGGGCCGGGCGACTACACCTTC CASSQEGPGDYTF
. few TRBJ1-5 TRBV2 TGTGCCAGCAGTGAAACAGGGTTCAATCAGCCCCAGCATTTT CASSETGFNQPQHF
. . TRBJ1-2 TRBV6-5 TGTGCCAGCAGCCGGAAACAGGGAAATGGCTACACCTTC CASSRKQGNGYTF
TRBD1 . TRBJ1-5 TRBV6-5 TGTGCCAGCAGGAAAACAGGGGGCCGGGGTCAGCCCCAGCATTTT CASRKTGGRGQPQHF
. . TRBJ1-5 TRBV27 TGTGCCAGCAGTTTATTGGGGGGAAGCAATCAGCCCCAGCATTTT CASSLLGGSNQPQHF
. . TRBJ2-7 TRBV4-1 TGCGCCAGCAGCCAAAGGGACTCCCTTCCCTACGAGCAGTACTTC CASSQRDSLPYEQYF
TRBD2 . TRBJ2-2 TRBV5-4 TGTGCCAGCAGCTCCGCCCAGCGGGGGGTTTCCGGGGAGCTGTTTTTT CASSSAQRGVSGELFF
. . TRBJ1-3 TRBV19 TGTGCCAGTAGTAGGGGGGGCAACTCTGGAAACACCATATATTTT CASSRGGNSGNTIYF
. . TRBJ2-5 TRBV14 TGTGCCAGCAGCCAAGGGCTGAGCGCTGGGGAGACCCAGTACTTC CASSQGLSAGETQYF
. . TRBJ1-5 TRBV7-7 TGTGCCACCGTGTATCAGCCCCAGCATTTT CATVYQPQHF
. . TRBJ2-1 TRBV5-1 TGCGCCAGCAGCTTGGACCCCAGGGGTTCTTACAATGAGCAGTTCTTC CASSLDPRGSYNEQFF
TRBD2 . TRBJ2-1 TRBV18 TGTGCCAGCTCACCTGGGACTAGTAGCAATGAGCAGTTCTTC CASSPGTSSNEQFF